The sequence of this TCR beta chain was determined in a study of shared clonotypes between healthy human individuals. Naive CD8 populations comprised CD45RO-negative cells positively selected for CCR7, excluding terminally differentiated effector memory CD45RA+ cells. The protocol was immunoSEQ multiplex PCR, while the TCRdb copy is restricted to in-frame clones and leaves out a portion. This sample has approximately 2,200,000 clones, with 85% to 95% found just once. Germline lookup yields CDR1 SEHNR and CDR2 FQNEAQ (reference sequence). The V gene end was trimmed by 5 bases and the J gene end by 3 bases; junction bases not matched to a gene: 7. CDR3 length: 14 amino acids.

V usage is TRBV7-9 and J usage is TRBJ2-7; 7 bases match TRBD1. The sample taken for sequencing was naive CD8+ T cells from PBMCs. The sequence was obtained from a man between 18 and 35 years old in good health. Some clones in this sample may be carry-over from other donors' samples. CDR3 sequence reads: CASSLTGVHYEQYF. CDR3 DNA sequence: TGTGCCAGCAGCCTAACAGGGGTCCACTACGAGCAGTACTTC.